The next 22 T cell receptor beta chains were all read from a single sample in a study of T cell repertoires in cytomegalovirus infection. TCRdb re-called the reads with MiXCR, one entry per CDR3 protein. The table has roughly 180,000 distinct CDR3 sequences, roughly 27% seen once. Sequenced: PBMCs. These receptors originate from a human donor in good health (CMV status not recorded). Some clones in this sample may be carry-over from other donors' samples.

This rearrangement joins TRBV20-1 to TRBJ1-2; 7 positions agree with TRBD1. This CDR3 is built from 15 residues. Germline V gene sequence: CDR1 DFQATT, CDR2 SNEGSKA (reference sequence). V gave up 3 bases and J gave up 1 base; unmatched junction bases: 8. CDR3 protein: CSARPTGTVNYGYTF. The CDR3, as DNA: TGCAGTGCTAGGCCCACCGGGACAGTTAACTATGGCTACACCTTC.

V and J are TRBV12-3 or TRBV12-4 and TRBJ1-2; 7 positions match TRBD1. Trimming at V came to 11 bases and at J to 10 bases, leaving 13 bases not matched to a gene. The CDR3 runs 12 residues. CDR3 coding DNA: TGTGCCTCCAAAGGGACAGAAAGATCCTACACCTTC. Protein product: CASKGTERSYTF.

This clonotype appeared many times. CDR3 sequence: CASSLTGSSYNEQFF. CDR3 nucleotides: TGTGCCAGCAGTTTGACCGGGAGCTCCTACAATGAGCAGTTCTTC. V and J are TRBV27 and TRBJ2-1; TRBD2 might be the D (6 bases). Trimming removed 3 bases from V and 0 bases from J, with 9 bases in between. The germline V gene has CDR1 MNHEY and CDR2 SMNVEV (reference sequence). The CDR3 is 15 amino acids.

CDR3 in amino acids: CASSEYPGRLFF. For the CDR3, the DNA is TGTGCCAGCAGTGAATATCCAGGACGACTGTTTTTT. The rearrangement uses TRBV25-1 and TRBJ1-4; D not resolved. In germline, CDR1 is MGHDK, CDR2 SYGVNS. The CDR3 spans 12 residues. V lost 0 bases and J lost 13, with 9 bases in between. Supplemented by reference TRBV25-1 and TRBJ1-4, the full variable domain reads EADIYQTPRYLVIGTGKKITLECSQTMGHDKMYWYQQDPGMELHLIHYSYGVNSTEKGDLSSESTVSRIRTEHFPLTLESARPSHTSQYLCASSEYPGRLFFGSGTQLSVL.

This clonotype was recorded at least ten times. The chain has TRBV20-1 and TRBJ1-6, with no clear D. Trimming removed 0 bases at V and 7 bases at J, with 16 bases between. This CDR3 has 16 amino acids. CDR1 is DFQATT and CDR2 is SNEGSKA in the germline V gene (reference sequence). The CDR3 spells CSARDSPADSNSPLHF. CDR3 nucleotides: TGCAGTGCTAGAGATAGTCCGGCGGATTCAAATTCACCCCTCCACTTT.

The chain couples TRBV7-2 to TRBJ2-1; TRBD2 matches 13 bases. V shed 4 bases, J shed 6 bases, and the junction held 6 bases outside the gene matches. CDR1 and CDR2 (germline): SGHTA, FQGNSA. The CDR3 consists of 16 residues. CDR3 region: CASSSSTSGGANEQFF. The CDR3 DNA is TGTGCCAGCAGCTCCTCAACTAGCGGGGGGGCCAATGAGCAGTTCTTC.

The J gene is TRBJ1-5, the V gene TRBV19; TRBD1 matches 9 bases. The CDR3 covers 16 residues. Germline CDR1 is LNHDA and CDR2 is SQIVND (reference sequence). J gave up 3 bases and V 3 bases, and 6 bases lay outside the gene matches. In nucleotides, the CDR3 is TGTGCCAGTAGTATGAGGCGACAGGGGGTCAATCAGCCCCAGCATTTT. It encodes CASSMRRQGVNQPQHF.

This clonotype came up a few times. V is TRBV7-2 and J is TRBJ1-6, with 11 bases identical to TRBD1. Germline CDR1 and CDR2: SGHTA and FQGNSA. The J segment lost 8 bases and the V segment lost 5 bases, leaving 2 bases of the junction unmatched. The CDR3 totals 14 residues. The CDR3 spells CASSPGQGDSPLHF. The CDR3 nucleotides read TGTGCCAGCAGCCCGGGACAGGGGGATTCACCCCTCCACTTT.

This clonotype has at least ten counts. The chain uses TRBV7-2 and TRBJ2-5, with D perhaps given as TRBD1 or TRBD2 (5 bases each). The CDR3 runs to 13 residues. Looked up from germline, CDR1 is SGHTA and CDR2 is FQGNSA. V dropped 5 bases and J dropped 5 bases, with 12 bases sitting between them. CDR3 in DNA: TGTGCCAGCAGCCCCCGGGGCGAGGAGACCCAGTACTTC. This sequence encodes CASSPRGEETQYF. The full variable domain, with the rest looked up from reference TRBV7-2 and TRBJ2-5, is GAGVSQSPSNKVTEKGKDVELRCDPISGHTALYWYRQSLGQGLEFLIYFQGNSAPDKSGLPSDRFSAERTGGSVSTLTIQRTQQEDSAVYLCASSPRGEETQYFGPGTRLLVL.

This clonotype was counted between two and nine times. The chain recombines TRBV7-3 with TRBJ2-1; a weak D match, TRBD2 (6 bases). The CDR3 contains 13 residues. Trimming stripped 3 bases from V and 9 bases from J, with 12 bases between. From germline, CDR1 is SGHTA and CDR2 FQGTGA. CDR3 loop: CASSLGGVTEQFF. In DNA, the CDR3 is TGTGCCAGCAGCTTGGGGGGAGTCACTGAGCAGTTCTTC.

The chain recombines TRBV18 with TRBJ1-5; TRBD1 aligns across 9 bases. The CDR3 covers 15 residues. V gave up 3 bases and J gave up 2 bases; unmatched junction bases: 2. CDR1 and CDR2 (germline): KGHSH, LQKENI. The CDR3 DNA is TGTGCCAGCTCACCTCGGACAGGGGGCAATCAGCCCCAGCATTTT. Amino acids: CASSPRTGGNQPQHF.

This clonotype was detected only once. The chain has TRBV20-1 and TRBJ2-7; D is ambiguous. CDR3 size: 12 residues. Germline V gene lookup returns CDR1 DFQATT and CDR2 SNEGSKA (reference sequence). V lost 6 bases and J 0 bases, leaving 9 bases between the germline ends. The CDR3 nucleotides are TGCAGTGCCATCAGGAGCTCCTACGAGCAGTACTTC. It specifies CSAIRSSYEQYF.

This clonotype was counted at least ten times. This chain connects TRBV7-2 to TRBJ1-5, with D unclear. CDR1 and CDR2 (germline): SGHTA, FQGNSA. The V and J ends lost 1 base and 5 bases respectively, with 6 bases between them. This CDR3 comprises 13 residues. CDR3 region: CASSLEAHQPQHF. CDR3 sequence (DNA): TGTGCCAGCAGCTTAGAAGCACATCAGCCCCAGCATTTT. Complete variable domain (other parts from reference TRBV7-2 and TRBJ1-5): GAGVSQSPSNKVTEKGKDVELRCDPISGHTALYWYRQSLGQGLEFLIYFQGNSAPDKSGLPSDRFSAERTGGSVSTLTIQRTQQEDSAVYLCASSLEAHQPQHFGDGTRLSIL.

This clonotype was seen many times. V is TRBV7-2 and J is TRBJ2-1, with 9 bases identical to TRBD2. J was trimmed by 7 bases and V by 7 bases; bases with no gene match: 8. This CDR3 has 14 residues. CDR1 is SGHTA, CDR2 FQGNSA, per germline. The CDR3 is CASTYGGGGNEQFF. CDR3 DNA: TGTGCCAGCACCTACGGCGGGGGGGGAAATGAGCAGTTCTTC. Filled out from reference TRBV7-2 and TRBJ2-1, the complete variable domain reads GAGVSQSPSNKVTEKGKDVELRCDPISGHTALYWYRQSLGQGLEFLIYFQGNSAPDKSGLPSDRFSAERTGGSVSTLTIQRTQQEDSAVYLCASTYGGGGNEQFFGPGTRLTVL.

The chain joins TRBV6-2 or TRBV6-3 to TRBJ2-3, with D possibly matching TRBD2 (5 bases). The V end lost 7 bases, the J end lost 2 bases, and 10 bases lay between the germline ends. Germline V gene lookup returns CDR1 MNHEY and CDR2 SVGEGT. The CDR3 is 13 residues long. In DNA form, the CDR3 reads TGTGCCAGCATAGGACTCAACACAGATACGCAGTATTTT. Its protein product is CASIGLNTDTQYF.

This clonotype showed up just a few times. CDR3: CASSLGPAGKTTGQNTEAFF. The CDR3 bases are TGCGCCAGCAGCTTGGGTCCGGCAGGGAAAACGACCGGTCAGAACACTGAAGCTTTCTTT. The V and J genes are TRBV5-1 and TRBJ1-1; TRBD1 might be the D (5 bases). Germline CDR1 SGHRS, CDR2 YFSETQ. The length of the CDR3 is 20 residues. V gave up 0 bases and J gave up 1 base, with 25 bases separating them.

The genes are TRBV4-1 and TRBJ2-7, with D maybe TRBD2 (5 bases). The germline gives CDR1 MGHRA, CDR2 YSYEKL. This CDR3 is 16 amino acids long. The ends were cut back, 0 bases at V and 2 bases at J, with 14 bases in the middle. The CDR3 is CASSQDVGELAYEQYF. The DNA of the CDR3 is TGCGCCAGCAGCCAAGATGTCGGGGAGTTAGCCTACGAGCAGTACTTC.

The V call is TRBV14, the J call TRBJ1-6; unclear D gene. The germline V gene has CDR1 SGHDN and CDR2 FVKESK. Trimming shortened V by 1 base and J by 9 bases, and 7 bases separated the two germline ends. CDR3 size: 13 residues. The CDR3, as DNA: TGTGCCAGCAGCCAAGTATCGGGTTCACCCCTCCACTTT. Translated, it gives CASSQVSGSPLHF. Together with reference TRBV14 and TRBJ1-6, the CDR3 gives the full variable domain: EAGVTQFPSHSVIEKGQTVTLRCDPISGHDNLYWYRRVMGKEIKFLLHFVKESKQDESGMPNNRFLAERTGGTYSTLKVQPAELEDSGVYFCASSQVSGSPLHFGNGTRLTVT.

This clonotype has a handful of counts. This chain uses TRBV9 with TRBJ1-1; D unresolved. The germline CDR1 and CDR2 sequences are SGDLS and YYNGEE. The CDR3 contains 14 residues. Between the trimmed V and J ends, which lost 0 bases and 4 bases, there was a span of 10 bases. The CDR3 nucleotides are TGTGCCAGCAGCGTAGACGGCAGGAGCACTGAAGCTTTCTTT. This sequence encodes CASSVDGRSTEAFF.

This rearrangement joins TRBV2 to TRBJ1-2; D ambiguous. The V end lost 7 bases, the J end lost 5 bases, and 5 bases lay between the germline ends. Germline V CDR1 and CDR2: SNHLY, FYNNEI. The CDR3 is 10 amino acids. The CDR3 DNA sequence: TGTGCCAGCAACGAATATGGCTACACCTTC. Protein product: CASNEYGYTF.

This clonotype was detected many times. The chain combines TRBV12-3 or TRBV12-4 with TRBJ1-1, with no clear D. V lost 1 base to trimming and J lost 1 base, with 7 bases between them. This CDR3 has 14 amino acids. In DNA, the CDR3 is TGTGCCAGCAGTTTAGGCACCCCGAACACTGAAGCTTTCTTT. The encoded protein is CASSLGTPNTEAFF.

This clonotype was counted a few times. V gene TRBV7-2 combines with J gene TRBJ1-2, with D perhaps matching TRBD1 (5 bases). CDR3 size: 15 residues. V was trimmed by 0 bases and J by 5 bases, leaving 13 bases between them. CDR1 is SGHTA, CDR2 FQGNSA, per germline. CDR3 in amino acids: CASSLAVGLRYGYTF. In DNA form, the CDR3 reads TGTGCCAGCAGCTTAGCGGTGGGACTTAGATATGGCTACACCTTC.